This T cell receptor beta chain was sequenced for a study of monozygotic twins with inflammatory bowel disease. TCRdb re-called the 5' RACE reads and catalogs CDR3 proteins one per entry, DNA excluded. Here the sample table reports about 160,000 distinct CDR3 sequences. The CDR3 runs 15 residues. The germline gives CDR1 LGHNA, CDR2 YNFKEQ. Sequencing was carried out using blood. The TCR was taken from a human donor with ulcerative colitis or Crohn's disease, or a healthy co-twin of an affected twin (not recorded which). The V gene is TRBV4-2, the J gene TRBJ2-1; the D call from TCRdb, TRBD2, cannot be confirmed without DNA. CDR3 in amino acids: CASSQSWRAYNEQYF.